A selection of T cell receptor beta chains follows, all from one sample in a study of circulating and synovial CD4+ cells in juvenile arthritis. Produced via immunoSEQ multiplex PCR; TCRdb's table is partial and in-frame only. The sample lists some 1,800 clones; roughly 90% were seen once. The sample was HLA-DR+ CD4+ T cells from blood. The receptors were sampled from a human patient with juvenile idiopathic arthritis. Some clones in this sample may be carry-over from other donors' samples. The CDR3 runs from the conserved cysteine through the conserved F or W. Fields, in order: CDR3 protein, V gene, clone size, J gene, D gene. A D gene is named only where the DNA matches it firmly. Expanded clones are given a class, and other clones once, few, many or no size at all.

CASTQGAGITEAFF TRBV28 - TRBJ1-1 -
CASSYGTVTDTQYF TRBV14 - TRBJ2-3 TRBD1
CASSDGTGGGTDTQYF TRBV2 - TRBJ2-3 TRBD1
CASSQSVGSGNQPQHF TRBV16 - TRBJ1-5 -
CASSVGLGPETQYF TRBV9 - TRBJ2-5 -
CASSFQGFWTDTQYF TRBV5-8 once TRBJ2-3 -
CASSTGNYGYTF TRBV5-1 - TRBJ1-2 -
CASSIDLPWPQHF TRBV19 - TRBJ1-5 -
CASRQYYSGNTIYF TRBV28 - TRBJ1-3 -
CASSQSGFFADTQYF TRBV5-8 few TRBJ2-3 -
CASRFSVGPQYF TRBV7-2 - TRBJ2-7 -
CASSPPGLAVGQFF TRBV5-1 - TRBJ2-1 TRBD2
CASSFTGFGNEQFF TRBV7-9 - TRBJ2-1 -
CSVAGTGLSYEQYF TRBV29-1 - TRBJ2-7 TRBD1
CASSMRQGKAFF TRBV28 - TRBJ1-1 TRBD1
CASLSRDRARDTQYF TRBV2 - TRBJ2-3 TRBD1
CASSGPTGNYTF TRBV27 - TRBJ1-2 -
CASSFYTPGQGDGNKETQYF TRBV27 - TRBJ2-5 TRBD1
CASSPWVGSTEAFF TRBV7-9 - TRBJ1-1 -
CASSSPGGNPLYNEQFF TRBV9 - TRBJ2-1 TRBD1
CAWGGQLSPLHF TRBV30 - TRBJ1-6 -
CASSPRGDTEAFF TRBV4-2 - TRBJ1-1 TRBD1
CASSPRNTEAFF TRBV28 - TRBJ1-1 -
CAISEFGVRMNTEAFF TRBV10-3 - TRBJ1-1 -
CAWMKGQGKETQYF TRBV30 - TRBJ2-5 TRBD1
CASSAWGGGGNEQFF TRBV6-5 - TRBJ2-1 -
CASSQEGSAGGPYEQYF TRBV4-3 once - TRBD2
CASSSTGVLTEAFF TRBV7-2 - TRBJ1-1 TRBD1
CASSIRGPGTDTQYF TRBV19 - TRBJ2-3 TRBD1
CASSYFQGANYGYTF TRBV6-5 - TRBJ1-2 TRBD1
CAVRGGLQNPYEQYF TRBV6-1 - TRBJ2-7 TRBD2
CASSVAPAGVNEQFF TRBV9 - TRBJ2-1 TRBD2
CAWSTGGRVNSQLQHF TRBV30 once TRBJ1-5 -
CASIQGNTGELFF TRBV5-1 - TRBJ2-2 -
CASSYPGNTEAFF TRBV6-6 - TRBJ1-1 -
CSAILGISGNTIYF TRBV29-1 - TRBJ1-3 -
CASSTPGGSYNEQFF TRBV6-1 - TRBJ2-1 -
CASSFLGDGVQPQHF TRBV28 - TRBJ1-5 -
CASSPLTGGGNEQFF TRBV6-1 - TRBJ2-1 TRBD1
CATSRPSGNTEAFF TRBV15 - TRBJ1-1 -
CASYGKGNQPQHF TRBV28 - TRBJ1-5 -
CAWRTLTLAKNIQYF TRBV30 - TRBJ2-4 -
CATGTGSFEAFF TRBV10-3 - TRBJ1-1 TRBD1
CSASITSGASSPYEQYF TRBV29-1 - - TRBD2
CASSYSGQRPGEAFF TRBV6-5 - TRBJ1-1 -
CASSLGPGGALEQYF TRBV7-2 - TRBJ2-7 TRBD1
CAITVTGGNEAFF TRBV10-3 few TRBJ1-1 TRBD1
CASSLYRATTSYEQYF TRBV6-5 few TRBJ2-7 -